This TCR beta chain was retrieved from a study of blood T cell repertoires in COVID-19. In the study overall: In each case, the material was cDNA or gDNA derived from T cells, B-cell-depleted T cells, or PBMCs.

The CDR3 has 15 amino acids. The V and J ends lost 0 bases and 6 bases respectively, with 12 bases between them. Germline V gene data show CDR1 as SGDLS and CDR2 as YYNGEE. Per the study methods: Amplification of reference gene primers provided the estimated nucleated cell counts. Sequenced by immunoSEQ multiplex PCR; TCRdb stores in-frame clones only, minus some. V and J calls and clone size follow that table, whereas D and trimming were derived from the DNA. The table includes about 110,000 clones, about nine tenths detected once. The sample consisted of peripheral blood. This sequence was found in a human donor in a cohort sampled during active COVID-19. The chain recombines TRBV9 with TRBJ2-2, with D perhaps TRBD2 (7 bases). The CDR3: CASSVAGGRAGELFF. DNA for the CDR3: TGTGCCAGCAGCGTAGCGGGGGGCAGGGCCGGGGAGCTGTTTTTT. Using reference TRBV9 and TRBJ2-2 for the parts outside the CDR3, the full variable domain is DSGVTQTPKHLITATGQRVTLRCSPRSGDLSVYWYQQSLDQGLQFLIQYYNGEERAKGNILERFSAQQFPDLHSELNLSSLELGDSALYFCASSVAGGRAGELFFGEGSRLTVL.